The 26 T cell receptor beta chains listed next were all sequenced from one sample in a study of T cells in Graves' hyperthyroidism and ophthalmopathy. Authors of the study amplified TCR beta CDR3 regions from RNA transcripts. Primed by the HTBI set, a first-round RT-PCR was run on the TCR CDR3. Each CDR3 protein is one row after TCRdb ran MiXCR on the multiplex PCR reads. In the table there are roughly 180,000 distinct CDR3 sequences, 9.4% of which are singletons. The sample was blood. These receptors originate from a young woman with Graves' hyperthyroidism that later progressed to Graves' ophthalmopathy.

This clonotype showed up many times. The rearrangement joins TRBV7-2 to TRBJ1-6, with 7 bases lining up with TRBD1. The ends lost 5 bases at V and 10 bases at J; junction bases unmatched: 5. This CDR3 has 13 amino acids. The germline V gene encodes CDR1 SGHTA and CDR2 FQGNSA. CDR3 DNA: TGTGCCAGCAGCGAGGGGGCACGCTCACCCCTCCACTTT. Encoded protein: CASSEGARSPLHF.

This clonotype was detected ten times or more. DNA of the CDR3: TGTGCCAGCAGTGTAGCGGGAGGCACCGGGGAGCTGTTTTTT. Protein product: CASSVAGGTGELFF. The V and J genes are TRBV7-2 and TRBJ2-2; 10 nucleotides match TRBD2. The CDR3 runs 14 residues. V dropped 6 bases and J dropped 4; count of bases not matched to a gene: 2. Germline values: CDR1 SGHTA, CDR2 FQGNSA.

In its sample, this clonotype was seen many times. The chain links TRBV18 to TRBJ2-1, with 7 nucleotides matching TRBD1. The CDR3 loop spans 15 amino acids. Germline V gives CDR1 KGHSH, CDR2 LQKENI. The V gene end was trimmed by 2 bases and the J gene end by 3 bases; junction bases not matched to a gene: 4. The CDR3 reads CASSPWDRDYNEQFF. The CDR3 DNA follows: TGTGCCAGCTCACCATGGGACAGAGACTACAATGAGCAGTTCTTC.

Ten or more counts support this clonotype. This chain uses TRBV27 with TRBJ2-1; TRBD2 is a possible D gene (5 bases). The CDR3 spans 12 residues. CDR1 MNHEY and CDR2 SMNVEV come from the germline V gene (reference sequence). Trimming cost V 6 bases and J 6 bases, with 9 bases left between them. CDR3 DNA: TGTGCCAGCAGACTAGTTTGCAATGAGCAGTTCTTC. It codes for CASRLVCNEQFF.

This clonotype was seen repeatedly, ten times or more. The chain has TRBV10-3 and TRBJ2-3; TRBD1 matches at 7 bases. Trimming cost V 5 bases and J 0 bases; bases outside gene matches: 2. Germline lookup yields CDR1 ENHRY and CDR2 SYGVKD. The CDR3 runs to 14 residues. The CDR3 reads CAISWTGSTDTQYF. The CDR3 DNA sequence: TGTGCCATCAGTTGGACAGGTAGCACAGATACGCAGTATTTT.

This clonotype was observed a handful of times. The gene calls are TRBV30 and TRBJ1-3, with D tentatively TRBD1 (6 bases). CDR1 is GTSNPN, CDR2 SVGIG, per germline (reference sequence). The CDR3 is made up of 16 amino acids. V was trimmed by 1 base and J by 8 bases, leaving 21 bases between them. CDR3 DNA sequence: TGTGCCTGGAGTGAAGGGGGGTCTTTCTTACCGGACACCATATATTTT. Translated, it gives CAWSEGGSFLPDTIYF.

This clonotype was detected many times. J is TRBJ2-1 and V is TRBV19; 10 bases agree with TRBD1. The junction had 5 bases not matched to a gene; V was cut back by 4 bases and J by 8 bases. This CDR3 is 14 amino acids long. CDR1 LNHDA and CDR2 SQIVND come from the germline V gene (reference sequence). Written as DNA, the CDR3 is TGTGCCAGTAGTACCCAGACAGGGGGCTATGAGCAGTTCTTC. This codes for CASSTQTGGYEQFF.

The sample holds many counts of this clonotype. CDR3 amino acids: CASSPGQAYGYTF. CDR3 nucleotides: TGTGCCAGCAGCCCAGGACAGGCCTATGGCTACACCTTC. This chain links TRBV11-2 with TRBJ1-2; 7 positions agree with TRBD1. V trimming: 5 bases; J trimming: 4 bases; junction bases outside the gene matches: 4. Germline V gene sequence: CDR1 SGHAT, CDR2 FQNNGV. The CDR3 runs to 13 residues.

This clonotype was observed many times. V is TRBV7-6 and J is TRBJ2-3, with 7 bases fitting TRBD1. Germline V lookup: CDR1 SGHVS, CDR2 FNYEAQ. The CDR3 extends over 14 amino acids. Trimming took 5 bases from V and 2 from J; bases not matched to a gene: 4. The DNA of the CDR3 is TGTGCCAGCAGCCCCGGGACAGACACAGATACGCAGTATTTT. This codes for CASSPGTDTDTQYF.

There are many counts of this clonotype. This chain links TRBV5-5 with TRBJ1-4; D ambiguous. Per germline, CDR1 SGHKS and CDR2 YYEKEE (reference sequence). Trimming took 4 bases from V and 7 from J, leaving 23 bases between them. The CDR3 sequence is 17 residues long. The CDR3 sequence: CASSPQSFGVIGEKLFF. In nucleotides, the CDR3 is TGTGCCAGCAGCCCCCAATCGTTCGGGGTGATTGGTGAAAAACTGTTTTTT.

This clonotype came up many times. The gene calls are TRBV28 and TRBJ2-5, with a possible D match to TRBD1 (6 bases). The CDR3 covers 18 residues. The V and J ends lost 4 bases and 1 base respectively, with 22 bases between them. Germline V gene sequence: CDR1 MDHEN, CDR2 SYDVKM. CDR3 residues: CASSSASFMYRAQETQYF. The CDR3 DNA reads TGTGCCAGCAGTTCCGCCTCCTTTATGTACAGGGCCCAAGAGACCCAGTACTTC.

This clonotype appeared a few times. V and J are TRBV6-5 and TRBJ2-3, with D unresolved. Trimming took off 2 bases at V and 0 bases at J, with 6 bases between the two ends. Germline CDR1 reads MNHEY; CDR2 reads SVGAGI. The CDR3 extends over 14 amino acids. The DNA for the CDR3 is TGTGCCAGCAGTTACAGGATTAGCACAGATACGCAGTATTTT. Translated, it gives CASSYRISTDTQYF.

The sample holds many counts of this clonotype. This rearrangement joins TRBV3-1 to TRBJ1-2; 12 nucleotides align to TRBD1. CDR1 is LGHDT and CDR2 is YNNKEL in the germline V gene (reference sequence). This CDR3 contains 16 residues. V lost 4 bases, J lost 3 bases, and 6 bases stayed unmatched. Here the CDR3 DNA reads TGTGCCAGCAGCCCGGGGACAGGGGGCGCTCACTATGGCTACACCTTC. Its protein is CASSPGTGGAHYGYTF.

V usage is TRBV7-3 and J usage is TRBJ2-5, with 10 bases lining up with TRBD2. J was trimmed by 2 bases and V by 3 bases; bases with no gene match: 3. The CDR3 length is 15 residues. Germline-derived CDR1 and CDR2 are SGHTA and FQGTGA. The CDR3 region is CASSLNSGGQETQYF. CDR3 nucleotide sequence: TGTGCCAGCAGCTTGAATAGCGGGGGGCAAGAGACCCAGTACTTC.

In its sample, this clonotype was seen a few times. The V and J genes are TRBV9 and TRBJ2-3; 7 bases match TRBD2. Germline V gene data show CDR1 as SGDLS and CDR2 as YYNGEE. Trimming cost V 3 bases and J 7 bases; bases outside gene matches: 11. The CDR3 totals 15 residues. The CDR3 coding sequence is TGTGCCAGCAGCGCCTTAGCGCGGGGAGGGTATACGCAGTATTTT. Translated, it gives CASSALARGGYTQYF.

A remark on this clonotype: Possible read error: a much larger clone is one base away. The chain uses TRBV29-1 and TRBJ2-6; a weak D match, TRBD1 (5 bases). CDR3 length equals 14 residues. Looked up from germline, CDR1 is SQVTM and CDR2 is ANQGSEA. The CDR3 reads CSVGLGAGANALTF. The CDR3 DNA sequence: TGCAGCGTTGGTCTGGGCGCTGGGGCCAACGCCCTGACTTTC.

This clonotype came up many times. This chain joins TRBV6-1 and TRBJ1-2, with TRBD1 as a possible D gene (6 bases). Trimming removed 4 bases at V and 8 bases at J, with 20 bases between. Germline V lookup: CDR1 MNHNS, CDR2 SASEGT. CDR3 size: 15 residues. As DNA, the CDR3 is TGTGCCAGCAGTGGCGAAGATACAGGGTCTGGCGGCTACACCTTC. Protein: CASSGEDTGSGGYTF.

This clonotype was recorded many times. V gene TRBV14 combines with J gene TRBJ2-3, with a tentative D call TRBD2 (5 bases). Per germline, CDR1 SGHDN and CDR2 FVKESK. This CDR3 comprises 15 residues. With 2 bases removed from V and 0 bases from J, the gap between germline ends came to 9 bases. The CDR3 bases are TGTGCCAGCAGCCAAAGCGGACTTAGCACAGATACGCAGTATTTT. Translation gives CASSQSGLSTDTQYF. The variable domain in full, completed from reference TRBV14 and TRBJ2-3, reads EAGVTQFPSHSVIEKGQTVTLRCDPISGHDNLYWYRRVMGKEIKFLLHFVKESKQDESGMPNNRFLAERTGGTYSTLKVQPAELEDSGVYFCASSQSGLSTDTQYFGPGTRLTVL.

V usage is TRBV20-1 and J usage is TRBJ2-3; D gene uncertain. Germline lookup yields CDR1 DFQATT and CDR2 SNEGSKA (reference sequence). Trimming shortened V by 1 base and J by 2 bases, and 13 bases separated the two germline ends. This CDR3 contains 15 residues. Here the CDR3 DNA reads TGCAGTGCTAGAGTGCCATACCTTAACACAGATACGCAGTATTTT. Translation gives CSARVPYLNTDTQYF.

Many counts were recorded for this clonotype. The V gene is TRBV6-1, the J gene TRBJ1-5; D call uncertain. Germline CDR1 MNHNS, CDR2 SASEGT. The CDR3 totals 15 residues. The V end was cut by 6 bases, the J end by 3 bases, with 15 bases between. CDR3 protein: CASRPDGRNNQPQHF. DNA for the CDR3: TGTGCCAGCAGACCCGACGGAAGGAACAATCAGCCCCAGCATTTT.

In this sample, this clonotype turned up a few times. This chain joins TRBV6-2 or TRBV6-3 and TRBJ2-7; 12 bases are shared with TRBD2. The trim removed 7 bases at V and 7 bases at J, leaving 17 bases unmatched. Germline CDR1 reads MNHEY; CDR2 reads SVGEGT. This CDR3 has 17 residues. CDR3 sequence reads: CASTSSLTSGSYDEQYF. The CDR3 DNA sequence: TGTGCCAGCACCTCCAGCCTGACTAGCGGGAGTTATGATGAGCAGTACTTC.

At least ten counts were recorded for this clonotype. The J gene is TRBJ1-4, the V gene TRBV7-8, with D maybe TRBD1 (6 bases). V was trimmed by 6 bases and J by 7 bases, leaving 18 bases between them. Germline values: CDR1 SGHVS, CDR2 FQNEAQ. CDR3 length equals 15 residues. In DNA, the CDR3 is TGTGCCAGCAGTCGACGGGGGGCCTATCCTGAAAAACTGTTTTTT. Translated, it gives CASSRRGAYPEKLFF.

This clonotype was seen at least ten times. The genes are TRBV24-1 and TRBJ2-5; 8 positions match TRBD1. This CDR3 is 15 amino acids long. Trimming removed 2 bases from V and 5 bases from J; junction bases left unmatched: 6. The germline gives CDR1 KGHDR, CDR2 SFDVKD. The CDR3 DNA follows: TGTGCCACCAGTGATTCGGGCAGGGGGCCGGAGACCCAGTACTTC. Its translation is CATSDSGRGPETQYF.

This clonotype was detected only a few times. The rearrangement joins TRBV4-1 to TRBJ2-7; the D gene is possibly TRBD2 (6 bases). Trimming left V 0 bases short and J 1 base short, with 19 bases between. CDR1 is MGHRA, CDR2 YSYEKL, per germline. This CDR3 region has 18 residues. The CDR3 DNA sequence: TGCGCCAGCAGCCAAGATCTCCCTCAGGAGGCGGGATCCTACGAGCAGTACTTC. This gives the protein CASSQDLPQEAGSYEQYF.

Many counts were recorded for this clonotype. The chain couples TRBV10-2 to TRBJ2-2, with D unresolved. V was trimmed by 3 bases and J by 3 bases, leaving 11 bases between them. CDR3 length: 15 residues. In germline, CDR1 is WSHSY, CDR2 SAAADI. This chain's CDR3 is CASSDPGLHTGELFF. CDR3 nucleotide sequence: TGCGCCAGCAGTGACCCAGGCCTTCACACCGGGGAGCTGTTTTTT.

This clonotype was seen only a few times. The V gene is TRBV10-3, the J gene TRBJ2-1, with a possible D match to TRBD1 (6 bases). CDR3 length: 12 amino acids. Looked up from germline, CDR1 is ENHRY and CDR2 is SYGVKD. The ends were cut back, 10 bases at V and 4 bases at J, with 11 bases in the middle. CDR3 residues: CATGQGYNEQFF. The CDR3 bases are TGTGCCACGGGACAAGGATACAATGAGCAGTTCTTC.